The TCR beta chain under discussion was sequenced for a study of Graves' ophthalmopathy and Graves' hyperthyroidism. The germline V and J ends were trimmed by 5 bases and 7 bases, with 12 bases remaining between them. The germline CDR1 and CDR2 sequences are SGHDN and FVKESK. The CDR3 is 14 amino acids. From fresh peripheral blood, 8 to 10 ml in volume, the PBMCs were obtained. Investigators amplified TCR beta CDR3 regions from RNA transcripts. HTBI-primed first-round RT-PCR preceded second-round multiplex PCR. TCRdb passed the multiplex PCR reads through MiXCR, listing each CDR3 protein once. Of hundreds of thousands of distinct CDR3 sequences in the sample, about 15% were seen once. This clonotype occurred many times.

The sequencing sample was made of blood. This TCR was recovered from a woman in her 30s with Graves' ophthalmopathy. V gene TRBV14 combines with J gene TRBJ1-6; D might be TRBD1 (6 bases). CDR3 region: CASSVRTENSPLHF. The CDR3 DNA reads as TGTGCCAGCAGCGTTCGGACAGAAAATTCACCCCTCCACTTT.